Presented here are 21 T cell receptor beta chains from one specimen sequenced in a study of shared clonotypes between healthy human individuals. Some clones are missing from TCRdb's copy, which holds only in-frame ones; the method was immunoSEQ multiplex PCR. Of approximately 2,000,000 clones in the sample, 93% were seen once. Positively selected for CCR7, the CD45RO-negative cells used as naive CD8 cells excluded terminally differentiated effector memory CD45RA+ cells. The sample taken for sequencing was naive CD8+ T cells from PBMCs. Receptors originate from a man aged 18 to 29 in good health. Some clones in this sample may be carry-over from other donors' samples.

The chain recombines TRBV4-3 with TRBJ2-3; D is unresolved. Trimming took 3 bases from V and 6 from J, leaving 10 bases between them. There are 13 residues in the CDR3. The germline CDR1 and CDR2 sequences are LGHNA and YSLEER. CDR3 DNA: TGCGCCAGCAGCCAGGTACTGTCGGATACGCAGTATTTT. This gives the protein CASSQVLSDTQYF.

J is TRBJ2-5 and V is TRBV11-2; no definite D call. There are 12 residues in the CDR3. V was trimmed by 5 bases and J by 9 bases, leaving 13 bases between them. Germline V gives CDR1 SGHAT, CDR2 FQNNGV. CDR3: CASSPTRWPQYF. Written as DNA, the CDR3 is TGTGCCAGCAGCCCGACGCGTTGGCCCCAGTACTTC.

The chain recombines TRBV28 with TRBJ2-1, with 10 bases aligning to TRBD2. Per germline, CDR1 MDHEN and CDR2 SYDVKM. The ends lost 6 bases at V and 5 bases at J; junction bases unmatched: 7. The CDR3 has 15 residues. Written as DNA, the CDR3 is TGTGCCAGCAGAAAGAGCCTAGCGGGAGACAATGAGCAGTTCTTC. This sequence encodes CASRKSLAGDNEQFF.

This rearrangement joins TRBV9 to TRBJ2-6, with a possible D match to TRBD2 (5 bases). The CDR3 runs to 19 residues. Germline CDR1 reads SGDLS; CDR2 reads YYNGEE. Trimming removed 3 bases from V and 4 bases from J, with 23 bases in between. The CDR3 spells CASSESIEGPAVGANVLTF. For the CDR3, the DNA is TGTGCCAGCAGCGAGTCCATCGAGGGCCCCGCGGTGGGGGCCAACGTCCTGACTTTC.

This CDR3 is CASSQVTSGSRGAGELFF. The CDR3 DNA sequence: TGCGCCAGCAGCCAGGTGACTAGCGGGAGTAGAGGGGCCGGGGAGCTGTTTTTT. This chain uses TRBV4-1 with TRBJ2-2, with 12 bases lining up with TRBD2. Germline trimming cut 3 bases from V and 6 bases from J; bases unmatched to any gene: 11. Germline V CDR1 and CDR2: MGHRA, YSYEKL. This CDR3 spans 18 amino acids.

The chain uses TRBV19 and TRBJ2-4; possibly TRBD1 for D (5 bases). CDR1 is LNHDA, CDR2 SQIVND, per germline (reference sequence). This CDR3 spans 15 amino acids. V shed 7 bases and J shed 3 bases, with 16 bases lying between them. The CDR3 bases are TGTGCCAGTACCCCCCGGGTAGGGGACAAAAACATTCAGTACTTC. It specifies CASTPRVGDKNIQYF.

Comments on this clone: Other nucleotide sequences from this sample produce the same CDR3. The J gene is TRBJ2-1, the V gene TRBV9, with 9 bases aligning to TRBD2. Trimming took 0 bases from V and 7 from J; bases not matched to a gene: 8. Germline V gene sequence: CDR1 SGDLS, CDR2 YYNGEE. The CDR3 extends over 16 amino acids. CDR3 amino acids: CASSVGGGRAPNEQFF. DNA of the CDR3: TGTGCCAGCAGCGTAGGGGGCGGGAGGGCCCCAAATGAGCAGTTCTTC.

The chain couples TRBV4-3 to TRBJ2-7, with TRBD1 matching 7 bases. Germline CDR1 LGHNA, CDR2 YSLEER. The J segment lost 2 bases and the V segment lost 4 bases, leaving 5 bases of the junction unmatched. CDR3 length: 14 residues. CDR3 sequence (DNA): TGCGCCAGCAGCCTTGACGGACAGGCCTACGAGCAGTACTTC. Its protein product is CASSLDGQAYEQYF.

The chain carries TRBV5-1 and TRBJ2-7; D possibly corresponds to TRBD2 (6 bases). V gave up 7 bases and J gave up 2 bases, with 13 bases separating them. CDR1 and CDR2 from the germline V gene are SGHRS and YFSETQ. The CDR3 has 13 amino acids. The CDR3 DNA reads TGCGCCAGCCAGCTAGCGTTTACCTACGAGCAGTACTTC. Residues: CASQLAFTYEQYF.

The V gene is TRBV7-8, the J gene TRBJ2-1; D gene unclear. Germline CDR1 is SGHVS and CDR2 is FQNEAQ. The germline V and J ends were trimmed by 6 bases and 2 bases, with 14 bases remaining between them. The CDR3 runs to 15 residues. CDR3 nucleotide sequence: TGTGCCAGCAGTTCCGACACTTCCCCCTACAATGAGCAGTTCTTC. As protein: CASSSDTSPYNEQFF.

The chain joins TRBV19 to TRBJ1-4, with 10 nucleotides matching TRBD1. J was trimmed by 7 bases and V by 7 bases; bases with no gene match: 3. In germline, CDR1 is LNHDA, CDR2 SQIVND (reference sequence). The CDR3 contains 13 residues. CDR3 DNA sequence: TGTGCCAGTAATGGGGACAGGGGTGAAAAACTGTTTTTT. The encoded protein is CASNGDRGEKLFF.

The chain uses TRBV7-3 and TRBJ2-4, with TRBD2 matching 9 bases. The CDR3 runs 19 residues. CDR1 and CDR2 from the germline V gene are SGHTA and FQGTGA. Germline trimming cut 7 bases from V and 2 bases from J; bases unmatched to any gene: 18. The CDR3 protein is CASIYRPASGISTKNIQYF. CDR3 bases: TGTGCCAGCATATATCGGCCGGCTAGCGGGATCTCGACCAAAAACATTCAGTACTTC.

The chain links TRBV7-3 to TRBJ2-1; 7 bases align to TRBD1. The V gene's germline CDR1 is SGHTA and CDR2 FQGTGA. The CDR3 has 15 residues. The J segment lost 2 bases and the V segment lost 4 bases, leaving 5 bases of the junction unmatched. The CDR3 coding sequence is TGTGCCAGCAGCTCGACAGGGTTGACCTACAATGAGCAGTTCTTC. It translates to CASSSTGLTYNEQFF.

The chain is built from TRBV27 and TRBJ1-1; D call uncertain. The V end lost 2 bases, the J end lost 7 bases, and 14 bases lay between the germline ends. The CDR3 covers 14 residues. CDR1 MNHEY and CDR2 SMNVEV come from the germline V gene (reference sequence). The CDR3, as DNA: TGTGCCAGCAGTTTACTTCCTGAGGAGAATGAAGCTTTCTTT. This sequence encodes CASSLLPEENEAFF.

The chain links TRBV4-1 to TRBJ2-2, with 10 bases lining up with TRBD1. J was trimmed by 4 bases and V by 6 bases; bases with no gene match: 2. Germline V CDR1 and CDR2: MGHRA, YSYEKL. CDR3 size: 14 residues. CDR3 amino acids: CASRDRGFTGELFF. The CDR3, as DNA: TGCGCCAGCAGGGACAGGGGGTTCACCGGGGAGCTGTTTTTT.

The V and J genes are TRBV4-1 and TRBJ2-2; no clear D. This CDR3 spans 15 amino acids. V was cut by 4 bases and J by 4 bases, with 13 bases left in between. Germline CDR1 is MGHRA and CDR2 is YSYEKL. The CDR3 spells CASSLEHPGTGELFF. CDR3 bases: TGCGCCAGCAGCCTCGAGCACCCGGGCACCGGGGAGCTGTTTTTT.

V and J are TRBV14 and TRBJ1-2, with D tentatively TRBD1 (5 bases). Germline assignment: CDR1 SGHDN and CDR2 FVKESK. V was shortened by 4 bases and J by 5 bases, with 14 bases between the two germline ends. The CDR3 is 14 residues long. CDR3 amino acids: CASSRGRATYGYTF. The CDR3 DNA sequence: TGTGCCAGCAGCCGGGGCCGGGCCACTTATGGCTACACCTTC.

This chain joins TRBV28 and TRBJ1-4, with 7 bases that match TRBD1. The CDR3 has 15 amino acids. The V gene end was trimmed by 3 bases and the J gene end by 8 bases; junction bases not matched to a gene: 9. In germline, CDR1 is MDHEN, CDR2 SYDVKM. DNA of the CDR3: TGTGCCAGCAGTTTGATACCGACAGGGTTAGAAAAACTGTTTTTT. This codes for CASSLIPTGLEKLFF.

Of note for this clone: At one of its ends the junction is not consistent with the germline gene, which may arise from a read error. The chain recombines TRBV19 with TRBJ2-7; D tentatively fits TRBD1 or TRBD2 (5 bases each). The CDR3 consists of 13 residues. The germline V gene encodes CDR1 LNHDA and CDR2 SQIVND (reference sequence). CDR3 in amino acids: CASSLDSGHEQYF. The CDR3 DNA sequence: TGTGCCAGTAGTTTAGACAGCGGCCACGAGCAGTACTTC.

This chain's CDR3 is CAISTGVAGVTDTQYF. In DNA, the CDR3 is TGTGCCATCAGCACTGGGGTAGCGGGAGTTACAGATACGCAGTATTTT. This chain links TRBV10-3 with TRBJ2-3, with 9 bases aligning to TRBD2. CDR3 length: 16 residues. Trimming cost V 6 bases and J 3 bases; bases outside gene matches: 10. Germline lookup yields CDR1 ENHRY and CDR2 SYGVKD.

The chain uses TRBV2 and TRBJ2-1; no definite D call. The CDR3 has 15 amino acids. V dropped 7 bases and J dropped 0 bases, with 13 bases sitting between them. CDR1 SNHLY and CDR2 FYNNEI come from the germline V gene. Here the CDR3 DNA reads TGTGCCAGCACCGAAGGTAAAAGCTCCTACAATGAGCAGTTCTTC. Encoded protein: CASTEGKSSYNEQFF.